The rows below give T cell receptor beta chains drawn from one sample of a study of OX40 agonist ivuxolimab in advanced cancers. Clones were read by immunoSEQ multiplex PCR, and TCRdb kept only the in-frame ones, dropping some. The sample contains under 55,000 clones, 85% to 90% of which appear only once. This material consisted of CD4+ or CD8+ T cells sorted from blood, taken in a trial of the OX40 agonist ivuxolimab. The receptors come from an adult with an advanced solid tumor such as melanoma, head and neck, liver or kidney cancer. Each CDR3 is given with its conserved first and last residue. A D gene is named only where the DNA matches it firmly. Some rows have no size entry. The others give once, few or many, or a class for an expanded clone.

V	length	D	J	size	CDR3	DNA
TRBV7-2	13	NA	TRBJ1-3	NA	CASSPAAGNTIYF	TGTGCCAGCAGCCCGGCAGCTGGAAACACCATATATTTT
TRBV18	14	NA	TRBJ2-1	NA	CASSRGQLTGEQFF	TGTGCCAGCTCCCGTGGACAGCTAACCGGTGAGCAGTTCTTC
TRBV5-1	16	NA	TRBJ2-2	NA	CASSPGMSLNTGELFF	TGCGCCAGCAGCCCCGGGATGAGCCTTAACACCGGGGAGCTGTTTTTT
TRBV28	16	NA	TRBJ1-6	NA	CASSFPSGGKDSPLHF	TGTGCCAGCAGTTTCCCTAGTGGGGGTAAGGATTCACCCCTCCACTTT
TRBV6-1	18	TRBD2	TRBJ2-3	few	CASSESRRRGSKTDTQYF	TGTGCCAGCAGTGAATCCCGGCGGCGGGGGAGTAAAACAGATACGCAGTATTTT
TRBV19	14	NA	TRBJ1-2	NA	CASSRSGPDYGYTF	TGTGCCAGTAGTCGGTCAGGCCCGGACTATGGCTACACCTTC
TRBV6-1	15	NA	TRBJ1-1	NA	CASSEPGHINTEAFF	TGTGCCAGCAGTGAGCCGGGACACATAAACACTGAAGCTTTCTTT
TRBV7-8	17	NA	TRBJ1-6	medium-sized	CASSLTEGGSYNSPLHF	TGTGCCAGCAGCTTAACGGAGGGGGGATCCTATAATTCACCCCTCCACTTT
TRBV5-5	15	TRBD1	TRBJ1-2	NA	CASSLVPRDRVGYTF	TGTGCCAGCAGCTTGGTCCCGAGGGACAGGGTAGGCTACACCTTC
TRBV10-2	14	NA	TRBJ1-2	NA	CASKPGQVHYGYTF	TGCGCCAGCAAACCGGGACAAGTACACTATGGCTACACCTTC
TRBV19	16	NA	TRBJ1-2	NA	CASSILTGQGLTGYTF	TGTGCCAGTAGTATTCTGACCGGGCAGGGTCTTACCGGCTACACCTTC
TRBV13	15	TRBD1	TRBJ1-6	NA	CASSLSGTGDSPLHF	TGTGCCAGCAGCTTATCCGGGACAGGGGATTCACCCCTCCACTTT
TRBV5-4	15	NA	TRBJ1-1	NA	CASSLDPGGTTEAFF	TGTGCCAGCAGCTTGGACCCGGGGGGGACCACTGAAGCTTTCTTT
TRBV2	16	NA	TRBJ2-7	NA	CASSEGLGILAYEQYF	TGTGCCAGCAGTGAAGGGCTAGGGATTCTTGCATACGAGCAGTACTTC
TRBV9	14	TRBD1	TRBJ2-7	NA	CASTRQGDSYEQYF	TGTGCCAGCACCAGGCAGGGGGACTCCTACGAGCAGTACTTC
TRBV7-9	15	NA	TRBJ2-7	NA	CASSTFRGRVYEQYF	TGTGCCAGCAGCACCTTCAGGGGCCGAGTATACGAGCAGTACTTC
TRBV9	14	TRBD1	TRBJ1-2	NA	CASSPRTGVKGYTF	TGTGCCAGCAGCCCTCGGACAGGGGTCAAAGGCTACACCTTC
TRBV6-5	12	NA	TRBJ2-2	NA	CASSEGTGELFF	TGTGCCAGCAGTGAAGGGACCGGGGAGCTGTTTTTT
TRBV27	13	TRBD1	TRBJ2-7	NA	CASRGQALYEQYF	TGTGCCAGCAGAGGACAGGCCCTCTACGAGCAGTACTTC
TRBV12-2	21	NA	TRBJ2-7	once	CASRLDFYVYKPGQPSYEQYF	TGTGCAAGTCGCTTAGATTTCTATGTTTATAAACCGGGACAGCCTTCCTACGAGCAGTACTTC
TRBV6-5	15	NA	TRBJ1-2	NA	CASSFSADRNYGYTF	TGTGCCAGCAGTTTCTCTGCCGACAGGAACTATGGCTACACCTTC
TRBV5-1	14	NA	TRBJ2-7	NA	CASSLTVSSYEQYF	TGCGCCAGCAGCTTGACTGTAAGCTCCTACGAGCAGTACTTC
TRBV7-9	12	NA	TRBJ1-1	few	CASRQGNTEAFF	TGTGCCAGCAGGCAGGGGAACACTGAAGCTTTCTTT
TRBV5-6	14	NA	TRBJ1-1	NA	CASSFTRTLDEAFF	TGTGCCAGCAGCTTCACACGGACACTCGACGAAGCTTTCTTT
TRBV5-6	15	NA	TRBJ1-6	NA	CASSLNRIYNSPLHF	TGTGCCAGCAGCTTGAACAGGATCTATAATTCACCCCTCCACTTT
TRBV30	14	NA	TRBJ1-1	NA	CAWSAGNVGTEAFF	TGTGCCTGGTCAGCCGGCAATGTGGGAACTGAAGCTTTCTTT
TRBV6-6	16	TRBD1	TRBJ2-7	NA	CASSYSAGTGSYEQYF	TGTGCCAGCAGTTATTCGGCCGGGACAGGGTCCTACGAGCAGTACTTC
TRBV10-3	16	TRBD1	TRBJ2-3	NA	CAISGSPGQGTDTQYF	TGTGCCATCAGTGGGTCTCCTGGACAGGGCACAGATACGCAGTATTTT
TRBV19	12	NA	TRBJ2-7	once	CASRAGAYEQYF	TGTGCCAGTCGGGCAGGGGCCTACGAGCAGTACTTC
TRBV29-1	16	NA	TRBJ2-3	NA	CSVEGAFPGGTDTQYF	TGCAGCGTTGAAGGGGCCTTCCCCGGCGGCACAGATACGCAGTATTTT
TRBV5-1	16	TRBD1	TRBJ1-4	NA	CASSQLDRGQNEKLFF	TGCGCCAGCAGCCAACTAGACAGGGGTCAGAATGAAAAACTGTTTTTT
TRBV5-1	15	NA	TRBJ2-1	NA	CASSLVASSYNEQFF	TGCGCCAGCAGCTTGGTGGCAAGCTCCTACAATGAGCAGTTCTTC
TRBV19	15	NA	TRBJ1-4	NA	CASSVQSSTNEKLFF	TGTGCCAGTAGTGTCCAGTCCTCAACTAATGAAAAACTGTTTTTT
TRBV5-1	14	NA	TRBJ1-1	NA	CASSLVGADTEAFF	TGCGCCAGCAGCTTGGTGGGGGCGGACACTGAAGCTTTCTTT
TRBV19	15	TRBD1	TRBJ2-5	NA	CASSLRVQGVETQYF	TGTGCCAGTAGTCTAAGGGTACAGGGGGTAGAGACCCAGTACTTC
TRBV5-1	14	NA	TRBJ1-1	NA	CASSPGTVNTEAFF	TGCGCCAGCAGCCCCGGGACCGTGAACACTGAAGCTTTCTTT
TRBV18	13	NA	TRBJ1-1	once	CASSGGLGAEAFF	TGTGCCAGCTCAGGAGGCCTGGGCGCTGAAGCTTTCTTT
TRBV6-6	16	NA	TRBJ1-6	NA	CASTLNVGSYNSPLHF	TGTGCCAGCACCCTTAACGTCGGCTCCTATAATTCACCCCTCCACTTT
TRBV18	19	NA	TRBJ1-3	NA	CASSLQSTVSPSSGNTIYF	TGTGCCAGCTCCCTACAATCGACAGTATCGCCTAGCTCTGGAAACACCATATATTTT
TRBV5-4	11	NA	TRBJ2-1	NA	CASSLNNEQFF	TGTGCCAGCAGCTTGAACAATGAGCAGTTCTTC
TRBV2	15	NA	TRBJ2-3	NA	CASSAFGGGTDTQYF	TGTGCCAGCAGTGCCTTCGGCGGTGGCACAGATACGCAGTATTTT
TRBV10-3	15	NA	TRBJ2-3	NA	CAISDHGRSTDTQYF	TGTGCCATCAGTGACCACGGACGGAGCACAGATACGCAGTATTTT
TRBV10-1	13	NA	TRBJ1-1	NA	CASSYRVDTEAFF	TGCGCCAGCAGTTACAGGGTCGATACTGAAGCTTTCTTT
TRBV10-3	19	TRBD2	TRBJ2-3	NA	CAISESIGTSGASTDTQYF	TGTGCCATCAGTGAGTCGATTGGGACTAGCGGGGCTAGCACAGATACGCAGTATTTT
TRBV30	13	TRBD1	TRBJ1-5	once	CAWSRTGDQPQHF	TGTGCCTGGAGCCGGACAGGGGATCAGCCCCAGCATTTT
TRBV2	14	NA	TRBJ1-1	NA	CASSESPGNTEAFF	TGTGCCAGCAGTGAATCACCGGGGAACACTGAAGCTTTCTTT
TRBV19	11	TRBD1	TRBJ2-5	NA	CATGTGETQYF	TGTGCCACTGGGACAGGGGAGACCCAGTACTTC
TRBV30	14	NA	TRBJ1-5	NA	CAWSRVNSNQPQHF	TGTGCCTGGAGTAGGGTTAATAGCAATCAGCCCCAGCATTTT
TRBV5-1	15	TRBD1	TRBJ1-6	NA	CASTRLGTAASPLHF	TGCGCCAGCACCAGACTTGGGACAGCGGCTTCACCCCTCCACTTT
TRBV5-1	15	NA	TRBJ2-4	NA	CASSSARRGLNIQYF	TGCGCCAGCAGCTCCGCGCGAAGGGGGTTGAACATTCAGTACTTC
TRBV28	15	NA	TRBJ2-7	NA	CASNPADSGIYEQYF	TGTGCCAGCAACCCCGCGGACAGTGGGATCTACGAGCAGTACTTC
TRBV10-3	16	NA	TRBJ2-2	NA	CAISEFGPQNTGELFF	TGTGCCATCAGTGAGTTTGGACCACAGAACACCGGGGAGCTGTTTTTT
TRBV18	15	NA	TRBJ2-1	NA	CASSLGGQNYNEQFF	TGTGCCAGCTCACTGGGGGGACAAAACTACAATGAGCAGTTCTTC
TRBV6-5	13	NA	TRBJ2-5	NA	CASSYGLSETQYF	TGTGCCAGCAGTTACGGCCTGTCAGAGACCCAGTACTTC
TRBV15	15	NA	TRBJ1-1	NA	CATSRVGGLNTEAFF	TGTGCCACCAGCAGAGTAGGGGGATTGAACACTGAAGCTTTCTTT